This TCR beta chain appears in the sequencing data of a study of T-cell memory formation after mild COVID-19. Study overall: The TCR clusters were mostly specific to one donor. Overall study findings and caveats: Contracting clones from day 15 to 85 had balanced CD4/CD8; later expanders favoured CD4+. Memory from before infection featured some responding clones, which suggests cross-reactive memory joined. Clones that contracted clustered mainly in CM and EM if CD4+ and in EMRA if CD8+.

The V gene lost 3 bases and the J gene lost 5 bases, with 16 bases spanning the gap. The germline V gene encodes CDR1 SGHRS and CDR2 YFSETQ. This CDR3 is built from 15 residues. TCRdb passed the 5' RACE reads through MiXCR, listing each CDR3 protein once. This repertoire shows 300,000 to 350,000 distinct CDR3 sequences, approximately 14% found once; its top ten account for roughly 20%. The sample holds a few counts of this clonotype. What it recognizes is unknown. The source of this sequence is a man younger than 35 who had mild COVID-19 (a few samples of this study predate the infection). Cell type and time point are not known. This chain connects TRBV5-1 to TRBJ2-3; either TRBD1 or TRBD2 may supply D (7 bases each). Material: PBMCs or a T cell subset sorted from them (not recorded which). This CDR3 reads CASSSGGGGQDTQYF. In DNA, the CDR3 is TGCGCCAGCAGCTCGGGGGGAGGGGGCCAAGATACGCAGTATTTT.